This TCR beta chain was captured in a study of blood T cells in healthy people across ages. The individuals who served as donors were healthy Caucasians living in Russia, aged about 6 to 95. With a J-beta primer mix and a sample-barcoded 5' primer, a second PCR ran about 7 to 12 cycles. Via MiXCR, TCRdb re-called the 5' RACE reads, giving one row per CDR3 protein. The table lists 1.5 million to 2 million distinct CDR3 sequences, about 31% of them singletons. CDR1 SNHLY and CDR2 FYNNEI come from the germline V gene. V dropped 2 bases and J dropped 5 bases, with 12 bases sitting between them. The CDR3 has 14 residues.

The receptor comes from a woman aged 25 to 39 in good health. Sequenced input: blood. The rearrangement uses TRBV2 and TRBJ1-2; D might be TRBD1 (6 bases). CDR3 bases: TGTGCCAGCAGTGAACAGGGCAGGGGATATGGCTACACCTTC. Translating gives CASSEQGRGYGYTF.